The 31 T cell receptor beta chains presented below share a single source sample, sequenced in a study of blood T cell repertoires in COVID-19. Data came from immunoSEQ multiplex PCR; TCRdb stores just in-frame clones and leaves some out. The sample lists almost 350,000 clones; around nine tenths were seen once. The sample comprised PBMCs or T cells enriched from blood (not recorded which). Source of these receptors: a woman in her 30s who had been exposed to COVID-19.

Note on this clone: Mismatch with germline at one junction end may stem from a read error. The J gene is TRBJ2-1, the V gene TRBV28, with D possibly being TRBD2 (5 bases). CDR3 length: 12 residues. Germline CDR1 and CDR2: MDHEN and SYDVKM. CDR3 protein: CASTPGWASMVF. In nucleotides, the CDR3 is TGTGCCAGCACCCCCGGTTGGGCTAGCATGGTCTTC.

The V call is TRBV9, the J call TRBJ2-3; no clear D. CDR3 size: 13 residues. CDR1 is SGDLS, CDR2 YYNGEE, per germline. The V and J ends lost 0 bases and 6 bases respectively, with 8 bases between them. Here the CDR3 reads CASSVAIYDTQYF. The CDR3 DNA is TGTGCCAGCAGCGTAGCTATTTACGATACGCAGTATTTT.

This clone has a single count. The chain uses TRBV9 and TRBJ2-5, with 9 positions matching TRBD2. The germline V gene has CDR1 SGDLS and CDR2 YYNGEE. The CDR3 runs to 16 residues. The V gene end was trimmed by 0 bases and the J gene end by 5 bases; junction bases not matched to a gene: 8. As DNA, the CDR3 is TGTGCCAGCAGCGTAGTGCCGGGACTAGCTTGGGAGACCCAGTACTTC. It translates to CASSVVPGLAWETQYF.

The V call is TRBV13, the J call TRBJ1-5, with D possibly being TRBD1 (5 bases). CDR3 size: 18 residues. Germline V CDR1 and CDR2: PRHDT, FYEKMQ (reference sequence). The V end was cut by 0 bases, the J end by 3 bases, with 18 bases between. The CDR3 sequence: CASSLGLDRGGNNQPQHF. CDR3 sequence (DNA): TGTGCCAGCAGCTTAGGCTTGGATAGGGGCGGCAACAATCAGCCCCAGCATTTT.

The V call is TRBV30, the J call TRBJ1-4; 7 bases are shared with TRBD1. Losses at the gene ends were 2 bases for V and 3 bases for J; bases not matched to a gene: 6. CDR1 and CDR2 from the germline V gene are GTSNPN and SVGIG (reference sequence). The CDR3 extends over 15 amino acids. The CDR3 bases are TGTGCCTGGAGTCCCTTAGGACAGGCTAATGAAAAACTGTTTTTT. This translates into CAWSPLGQANEKLFF.

The CDR3 DNA follows: TGTGCCACCTCGACAGGGGAAACTGAAGCTTTCTTT. It is translated as CATSTGETEAFF. The chain has TRBV28 and TRBJ1-1, with 8 bases aligning to TRBD1. CDR3 length: 12 amino acids. Looked up from germline, CDR1 is MDHEN and CDR2 is SYDVKM. The V segment lost 10 bases and the J segment 5 bases; nucleotides outside the gene matches: 6.

V and J are TRBV7-6 and TRBJ1-6; D may be TRBD1 (5 bases). V was clipped by 2 bases and J by 5 bases, with 10 bases between them. This CDR3 is built from 15 residues. Per the germline V gene, CDR1 is SGHVS and CDR2 is FNYEAQ. The CDR3 loop reads CASSLYTGNNSPLHF. The CDR3 nucleotides are TGTGCCAGCAGCTTATATACAGGAAATAATTCACCCCTCCACTTT.

The chain recombines TRBV11-3 with TRBJ2-7; 7 bases fit TRBD1. Germline CDR1 is SGHNT and CDR2 is YENEEA. The CDR3 sequence is 16 residues long. V was pared by 5 bases and J by 0 bases, with 10 bases of the junction left unmatched. Written as DNA, the CDR3 is TGTGCCAGCAGCCATTTTTTGGACAGGCGCTCCTACGAGCAGTACTTC. Its protein product is CASSHFLDRRSYEQYF. Drawing the rest from reference TRBV11-3 and TRBJ2-7, the complete variable domain is EAGVVQSPRYKIIEKKQPVAFWCNPISGHNTLYWYLQNLGQGPELLIRYENEEAVDDSQLPKDRFSAERLKGVDSTLKIQPAELGDSAVYLCASSHFLDRRSYEQYFGPGTRLTVT.

CDR3 bases: TGTGCCAGCAGTCGATCGACAGATTATGGCTACACCTTC. This encodes CASSRSTDYGYTF. This rearrangement joins TRBV12-3 or TRBV12-4 to TRBJ1-2; TRBD1 is a possible D gene (5 bases). The V end was cut by 5 bases, the J end by 5 bases, with 12 bases between. CDR3 size: 13 residues.

The J gene is TRBJ1-4, the V gene TRBV18; D is undetermined. Trimming shortened V by 3 bases and J by 3 bases, and 8 bases separated the two germline ends. CDR1 and CDR2 from the germline V gene are KGHSH and LQKENI. This CDR3 spans 14 amino acids. The CDR3: CASSPTLANEKLFF. The CDR3 bases are TGTGCCAGCTCACCGACACTGGCTAATGAAAAACTGTTTTTT.

V usage is TRBV7-9 and J usage is TRBJ2-2, with D unclear. This CDR3 region has 15 residues. The germline V gene encodes CDR1 SEHNR and CDR2 FQNEAQ (reference sequence). V lost 2 bases, J lost 4 bases, and 11 bases lay in between. As DNA, the CDR3 is TGTGCCAGCAGCTTACCCGTGCCTAGCACCGGGGAGCTGTTTTTT. It yields the protein CASSLPVPSTGELFF.

This chain uses TRBV7-9 with TRBJ2-7; 7 positions agree with TRBD1. The CDR3 runs 12 residues. The germline gives CDR1 SEHNR, CDR2 FQNEAQ (reference sequence). V trimming: 5 bases; J trimming: 7 bases; junction bases outside the gene matches: 5. The CDR3 loop is CASSLGQPEQYF. The CDR3 DNA is TGTGCCAGCAGCCTGGGACAGCCTGAGCAGTACTTC.

This chain joins TRBV27 and TRBJ1-2, with TRBD1 matching 11 bases. The CDR3 loop spans 13 amino acids. Germline-derived CDR1 and CDR2 are MNHEY and SMNVEV (reference sequence). V lost 6 bases, J lost 7 bases, and 4 bases stayed unmatched. This chain's CDR3 is CASRGQGAIGYTF. The CDR3 region has the DNA TGTGCCAGCAGAGGACAGGGGGCGATTGGCTACACCTTC.

The chain is built from TRBV18 and TRBJ1-4; TRBD1 matches 7 bases. The CDR3 has 17 residues. Germline loops: CDR1 KGHSH, CDR2 LQKENI. V lost 4 bases and J lost 5; bases outside the gene matches: 13. The CDR3 sequence: CASSLGGRGSYNEKLFF. CDR3 DNA: TGTGCCAGCTCACTAGGAGGCAGGGGGTCATACAATGAAAAACTGTTTTTT.

The chain uses TRBV6-2 or TRBV6-3 and TRBJ2-6; the match to TRBD2 covers 8 bases. Germline CDR1 MNHEY, CDR2 SVGEGT. The CDR3 consists of 19 residues. J gave up 0 bases and V 2 bases, and 9 bases lay outside the gene matches. Here the CDR3 DNA reads TGTGCCAGCAGTTACACCTCAAGCGGGGGATACTCTGGGGCCAACGTCCTGACTTTC. Translating gives CASSYTSSGGYSGANVLTF.

The CDR3 bases are TGTGCCAGCAGCACTAGCCCCCCGGGGGGCCGTCGCGAGCAGTACTTC. Its translation: CASSTSPPGGRREQYF. The rearrangement links TRBV7-9 to TRBJ2-7, with D tentatively TRBD2 (7 bases). The germline V gene has CDR1 SEHNR and CDR2 FQNEAQ (reference sequence). V was clipped by 5 bases and J by 6 bases, with 23 bases between them. CDR3 length: 16 amino acids.

The gene calls are TRBV6-4 and TRBJ1-2, with 7 positions matching TRBD1. The CDR3 runs 14 residues. Germline V gene sequence: CDR1 MRHNA, CDR2 SNTAGT. V lost 3 bases to trimming and J lost 4 bases; unmatched junction nucleotides: 5. CDR3 residues: CASSEETGSYGYTF. As DNA, the CDR3 is TGTGCCAGCAGTGAGGAGACAGGGAGCTATGGCTACACCTTC.

The chain has TRBV6-5 and TRBJ1-1; a weak D match, TRBD1 (6 bases). Trimming pared 0 bases from V and 1 base from J, leaving 9 bases between. Per the germline V gene, CDR1 is MNHEY and CDR2 is SVGAGI. The CDR3 runs to 15 residues. The CDR3 DNA sequence: TGTGCCAGCAGTTACTCGGGGACACCGAACACTGAAGCTTTCTTT. Protein sequence: CASSYSGTPNTEAFF.

The chain recombines TRBV2 with TRBJ1-2; the D is unclear. In germline, CDR1 is SNHLY, CDR2 FYNNEI. The V gene lost 6 bases and the J gene lost 6 bases, with 17 bases spanning the gap. The CDR3 consists of 14 residues. The CDR3 DNA is TGTGCCAGCAGCGATACTAGCTTGGAGGATGGCTACACCTTC. Protein sequence: CASSDTSLEDGYTF.

The chain is built from TRBV5-1 and TRBJ2-7, with D possibly TRBD2 on 6 matching bases. CDR1 SGHRS and CDR2 YFSETQ come from the germline V gene. Trimming cost V 2 bases and J 3 bases, with 21 bases left between them. This CDR3 is 17 amino acids long. The CDR3 spells CASSFDIGGDLRYEQYF. Here the CDR3 DNA reads TGCGCCAGCAGCTTCGATATAGGCGGGGACCTACGCTACGAGCAGTACTTC. Filled out from reference TRBV5-1 and TRBJ2-7, the complete variable domain reads KAGVTQTPRYLIKTRGQQVTLSCSPISGHRSVSWYQQTPGQGLQFLFEYFSETQRNKGNFPGRFSGRQFSNSRSEMNVSTLELGDSALYLCASSFDIGGDLRYEQYFGPGTRLTVT.

DNA of the CDR3: TGTGCCAGCGCGGACTGGGGACTAGCGGGAGGGGGCTCCTACAATGAGCAGTTCTTC. It specifies CASADWGLAGGGSYNEQFF. V gene TRBV7-9 combines with J gene TRBJ2-1; 16 bases are shared with TRBD2. After removal of 8 bases from V and 0 bases from J, the junction contained 10 bases not matched to a gene. This CDR3 is 19 amino acids long. CDR1 SEHNR and CDR2 FQNEAQ come from the germline V gene (reference sequence).

The chain combines TRBV25-1 with TRBJ1-6, with D unresolved. Trimming shortened V by 0 bases and J by 7 bases, and 13 bases separated the two germline ends. This CDR3 has 16 amino acids. Per the germline V gene, CDR1 is MGHDK and CDR2 is SYGVNS. CDR3 region: CASSEYYPGENSPLHF. CDR3 nucleotide sequence: TGTGCCAGCAGTGAATACTATCCGGGAGAGAATTCACCCCTCCACTTT.

The rearrangement uses TRBV19 and TRBJ2-1, with a tentative D call TRBD2 (7 bases). V shed 3 bases and J shed 8 bases, with 11 bases lying between them. The CDR3 runs to 13 residues. Germline loops: CDR1 LNHDA, CDR2 SQIVND (reference sequence). The CDR3 nucleotides are TGTGCCAGTAGTATTGGGGGGGCGGATGAGCAGTTCTTC. Residues: CASSIGGADEQFF.

This chain uses TRBV27 with TRBJ2-2, with D perhaps TRBD1 (5 bases). This CDR3 has 16 amino acids. The germline V gene encodes CDR1 MNHEY and CDR2 SMNVEV (reference sequence). V gave up 5 bases and J gave up 0 bases, with 13 bases separating them. CDR3 sequence: CASSIGHLTNTGELFF. The CDR3 coding sequence is TGTGCCAGCAGTATCGGACACCTAACGAACACCGGGGAGCTGTTTTTT.

This rearrangement joins TRBV9 to TRBJ2-7; TRBD2 matches 15 bases. V lost 0 bases to trimming and J lost 12 bases; unmatched junction nucleotides: 4. Germline-derived CDR1 and CDR2 are SGDLS and YYNGEE. There are 14 residues in the CDR3. The CDR3 sequence: CASSVGTSGRVLYF. The CDR3, as DNA: TGTGCCAGCAGCGTAGGGACTAGCGGGAGGGTTCTGTACTTC.

The chain recombines TRBV11-3 with TRBJ2-1, with D possibly matching TRBD1 (5 bases). Deletions cut 1 base from V and 8 bases from J, with 18 bases between. This CDR3 is built from 16 residues. Germline assignment: CDR1 SGHNT and CDR2 YENEEA. The CDR3 region is CASSLGGQLPQYEQFF. In DNA form, the CDR3 reads TGTGCCAGCAGCTTAGGGGGCCAGTTGCCCCAATATGAGCAGTTCTTC.

The table lists this clone with a few counts. The V gene is TRBV27, the J gene TRBJ2-1; TRBD2 matches at 14 bases. Trimming at V came to 4 bases and at J to 4 bases, leaving 6 bases not matched to a gene. CDR3 length: 17 amino acids. Germline assignment: CDR1 MNHEY and CDR2 SMNVEV (reference sequence). The CDR3 coding sequence is TGTGCCAGCAGTTGGTCCGGGACTAGCGGGAGATACAATGAGCAGTTCTTC. It is translated as CASSWSGTSGRYNEQFF.

The chain is built from TRBV27 and TRBJ1-1; unclear D gene. Germline CDR1 reads MNHEY; CDR2 reads SMNVEV (reference sequence). Deletions cut 1 base from V and 0 bases from J, with 9 bases between. The CDR3 extends over 15 amino acids. CDR3 amino acids: CASSLWAEMNTEAFF. The CDR3 DNA reads TGTGCCAGCAGTTTATGGGCAGAGATGAACACTGAAGCTTTCTTT.

This clone occurred once. The gene calls are TRBV3-1 (or the pseudogene TRBV3-2) and TRBJ2-2; D is possibly TRBD2 (6 bases). The CDR3 is 15 amino acids. CDR1 is LGHDT, CDR2 YNNKEL, per germline (reference sequence). Trimming pared 4 bases from V and 2 bases from J, leaving 11 bases between. The CDR3: CASSRSSDNTGELFF. DNA for the CDR3: TGTGCCAGCAGCCGGTCTAGCGACAACACCGGGGAGCTGTTTTTT.

This clone was found a few times. This rearrangement joins TRBV7-9 to TRBJ2-1; 9 bases are a match to TRBD2. Per germline, CDR1 SEHNR and CDR2 FQNEAQ (reference sequence). This CDR3 has 12 residues. Germline trimming cut 10 bases from V and 8 bases from J; bases unmatched to any gene: 6. The CDR3 DNA follows: TGTGCCACCTCTAGCGGGAAGGATGAGCAGTTCTTC. Its protein product is CATSSGKDEQFF.

This rearrangement joins TRBV12-3 or TRBV12-4 to TRBJ1-1; weak D call: TRBD1 (5 bases). The CDR3 is 13 residues long. V lost 3 bases to trimming and J lost 3 bases, with 8 bases between them. The DNA for the CDR3 is TGTGCCAGCAGTTTCGCGGGGGACACTGAAGCTTTCTTT. Amino acid sequence: CASSFAGDTEAFF.